This TCR beta chain was sequenced in a study of cytomegalovirus exposure and HLA in healthy donors. Broader study findings: TCR beta sequences reportedly predicted most subjects' HLA-A and HLA-B alleles accurately.

The CDR3 has 11 residues. Trimming stripped 11 bases from V and 6 bases from J, with 14 bases between. CDR1 is SEHNR and CDR2 is FQNEAQ in the germline V gene (reference sequence). This clone was observed a few times. The antigen is unknown. PCR amplification relied on 60 Vbeta primers (plus 13 Jbeta primers). Assay used: immunoSEQ multiplex PCR; TCRdb lists only in-frame clones, some missing. Among roughly 200,000 clones listed, around 80% were seen once. The sequence came from a man aged 25-45 years in good health and CMV-seronegative. This chain links TRBV7-9 with TRBJ2-7; D possibly corresponds to TRBD2 (6 bases). Sequencing input: PBMCs. The chain's CDR3 is CASQLGGEQYF. CDR3 coding DNA: TGTGCCTCCCAATTGGGGGGCGAGCAGTACTTC.